This T cell receptor (beta chain) was recovered during a study of shared clonotypes between healthy human individuals (dated by TCRdb to about 2020). General notes on the study: A few men and two women, aged 18 to 49 years, made up the cohort. Blood TCR repertoires of a handful of healthy adults were deeply sequenced to estimate repertoire size and the extent of clonotype sharing between individuals. Leukapheresis yielded between about 0.94 and 8.9 billion PBMCs per donor. For each donor, CD4 naive and CD4 memory were each run on three plates, CD8 naive on two plates, and CD8 memory on one plate. To increase sequencing depth and limit assay-specific biases, TCR repertoire library preparation and sequencing were carried out by different laboratories using diverse techniques.

Overall results and qualifications from the work: Across a few donors, about 5.2% of naive CD4, roughly 3.3% of naive CD8, 2.3% of memory CD4, and 0.3% to 0.45% of memory CD8 clonotypes were shared. Because the study included only a small number of donors, the genetic and exposure-history diversity represented was limited. Sampling was restricted to blood, and TCR repertoires in tissues likely differ from the TCR repertoires found in blood. Even with the large sequencing depth, rarefaction of the sorted-subset datasets indicated that sequencing was incomplete. Compared with non-shared clonotypes, the clonotypes found in all four sorted-subset donors had higher generation probabilities. Larger estimated clonotype richness was generally found for naive subsets than for memory subsets. Pairwise subsampling indicated that sequencing depth was expected to affect the degree of clonotype sharing among donors.

As for this clone: The clone's antigen remains unknown. Per-base qualities were not stored, and no clone one base away is much larger.

The donors were healthy, HIV-negative adults who had no recently reported acute infections or vaccinations. All donors were Caucasian adults living in Nashville, Tennessee, USA. CD4+ T cells were enriched through magnetic negative selection, after which naive cells were positively selected on CD45RA and the remaining negative fraction served as the memory subset. Blood was collected by leukapheresis, and PBMCs were isolated by Ficoll-Histopaque density gradient centrifugation and then cryopreserved in liquid nitrogen vapor phase. Purity and quantity of every magnetically sorted T cell population were checked by analytical flow cytometry. Genomic DNA was isolated from every sorted fraction and measured by UV absorbance on a Nanodrop 2000c. Using the deep immunoSEQ assay, multiplex PCR amplified TCR CDR3 regions from genomic DNA. Genomic DNA extracted from each cell subset was distributed evenly over all wells of several immunoSEQ 96-well plates, and each plate served as one replicate. For sorted subsets, roughly 190 ng of genomic DNA, equivalent to 30,000 or so T cell genomes, went into each replicate PCR. Purified libraries were measured with a Qubit 3.0 fluorometer, size-checked on a Bioanalyzer 2100, and measured again with the KAPA Library Quantification kit. Each immunoSEQ 96-well plate was sequenced on its own single-read 150-cycle Illumina NextSeq 550 flow cell. The study's processing was this. The immunoSEQ output contained only junctional sequences without quality scores, so filtering could not match that applied to full-length reads. To assign V/J genes and CDR3, sequences were annotated using PyIR, a Python wrapper for IgBLAST v1.9, with IMGT germline references. Reads were filtered out if the reads had weak V/J assignments (E-value above 1e-6), no CDR3, stop codons, out-of-frame junctions, or ambiguous translated residues. V3J clonotypes were defined by identical inferred V gene, J gene, and CDR3 amino acid sequence. Percentage overlap between repertoires was calculated by dividing the number of shared unique clonotypes by the size of the smaller repertoire. Richness of each repertoire was evaluated using RTK rarefaction, the Chao1 estimator, and Recon v2.1 estimates of unobserved clonotypes. Generation probabilities for all TCRbeta clonotypes obtained by the gDNA method from a few donors were computed using OLGA. The table comes from immuneACCESS by way of TCRdb, which keeps in-frame sequences with V and J called. Part of the clones is missing from these tables; in studies checked, under half for an unresolved V gene and the rest for unknown reasons. V and J calls and clone size are given by that table; D and trimming were obtained from the DNA. For this sample the table gives around 2.5 million clones, of which 93% were detected only once. 0.36% of the sample is held by the ten biggest clonotypes.

The sample was naive CD4+ T cells from PBMCs. What this sample's cell subset or site label stands for: CD45RA+ positively selected. This receptor was obtained from a man between 18 and 35 years old in good health. Some clones in this sample may be carry-over from other donors' samples.

This receptor carries the CDR3 CAIGGEGTDTQYF. In nucleotide form, the sequence is TGTGCCATCGGAGGGGAGGGTACAGATACGCAGTATTTT. The rearranged segments are TRBV10-3 and TRBJ2-3, with TRBD2 identical over 7 junction bases. Here V drops 8 bases and J drops 3 bases, and the junction holds 5 bases not matched to any gene. From the cysteine through the phenylalanine, the CDR3 covers 13 amino acids. The kept DNA is CDR3 alone, 39 bases in frame from the first base. CDR1 and CDR2 are drawn from the germline V gene: ENHRY, SYGVKD.